Following are 14 T cell receptor beta chains from one sample sequenced in a study of OX40 agonist ivuxolimab in advanced cancers. The library was made by the immunoSEQ multiplex PCR assay. This immuneACCESS table, as held by TCRdb, lists in-frame sequences with V and J called but not all clones. Of the missing ones, under half trace to an unresolved V gene in checked studies; the others have no known cause. The sample contains about 37,000 clones, around 89% of them found a single time. The ten largest clones capture 0.5% to 0.65% of the sample. Sequencing used CD4+ or CD8+ T cells sorted from blood, obtained in a trial of the OX40 agonist ivuxolimab. All receptors come from an adult with an advanced solid tumor such as melanoma, head and neck, liver or kidney cancer.

The chain has TRBV27 and TRBJ2-5; 9 nucleotides line up with TRBD1. Looked up from germline, CDR1 is MNHEY and CDR2 is SMNVEV (reference sequence). The CDR3 consists of 15 residues. With V trimmed by 5 bases and J by 4 bases, 8 bases remained unmatched. The CDR3: CASSPTGGPRETQYF. The CDR3 nucleotides are TGTGCCAGCAGTCCCACAGGGGGCCCCCGAGAGACCCAGTACTTC.

This clone was counted only a few times. The chain joins TRBV5-1 to TRBJ1-2; possibly TRBD1 for D (5 bases). V was clipped by 4 bases and J by 6 bases, with 16 bases between them. This CDR3 comprises 14 residues. Per germline, CDR1 SGHRS and CDR2 YFSETQ. CDR3 nucleotide sequence: TGCGCCAGCAGCGCGACATCGACAGCTAATGGCTACACCTTC. Translating it yields CASSATSTANGYTF.

The V gene is TRBV7-9, the J gene TRBJ2-6; D is unclear. Trimming removed 1 base from V and 11 bases from J, with 3 bases in between. Germline V gives CDR1 SEHNR, CDR2 FQNEAQ (reference sequence). The CDR3 is 11 residues long. Here the CDR3 reads CASSLVDVLTF. In DNA form, the CDR3 reads TGTGCCAGCAGCTTAGTGGACGTCCTGACTTTC.

This sequence joins TRBV19 and TRBJ2-3, with D maybe TRBD2 (6 bases). Germline CDR1 LNHDA, CDR2 SQIVND (reference sequence). This CDR3 is 12 amino acids long. The V and J ends lost 10 bases and 2 bases respectively, with 10 bases between them. The CDR3 nucleotides read TGTGCCACCCGGGAGACCACAGATACGCAGTATTTT. It translates to CATRETTDTQYF. Based on the CDR3 plus reference TRBV19 and TRBJ2-3, the full variable domain is DGGITQSPKYLFRKEGQNVTLSCEQNLNHDAMYWYRQDPGQGLRLIYYSQIVNDFQKGDIAEGYSVSREKKESFPLTVTSAQKNPTAFYLCATRETTDTQYFGPGTRLTVL.

The chain combines TRBV6-9 with TRBJ2-7; 8 nucleotides match TRBD1. The CDR3 contains 14 residues. Germline V CDR1 and CDR2: MNHGY, SVAAGI. V gave up 4 bases and J gave up 6 bases; unmatched junction bases: 8. CDR3 in amino acids: CASSSGQGTFEQYF. CDR3 sequence (DNA): TGTGCCAGCAGTTCCGGACAGGGTACATTCGAGCAGTACTTC.

The chain is built from TRBV2 and TRBJ2-1, with 7 bases matching TRBD2. This CDR3 spans 15 amino acids. Trimming cost V 8 bases and J 5 bases; bases outside gene matches: 12. Germline-derived CDR1 and CDR2 are SNHLY and FYNNEI. The CDR3 sequence is CASRIRRGRDNEQFF. The CDR3, as DNA: TGTGCCAGCCGAATACGGCGGGGGAGGGACAATGAGCAGTTCTTC.

Concerning this clone: Other DNA sequences in the same sample also yield this CDR3. The CDR3 loop is CASSQEAGGYNEQFF. CDR3 bases: TGTGCCAGCAGCCAGGAGGCGGGGGGGTACAATGAGCAGTTCTTC. The V and J genes are TRBV14 and TRBJ2-1, with 9 nucleotides matching TRBD2. The CDR3 is 15 residues long. Trimming cost V 3 bases and J 4 bases; bases outside gene matches: 4. Germline V lookup: CDR1 SGHDN, CDR2 FVKESK.

The chain links TRBV7-6 to TRBJ2-3; D uncertain. CDR3 length: 12 residues. Germline V gene sequence: CDR1 SGHVS, CDR2 FNYEAQ. The V and J ends lost 5 bases and 1 base respectively, with 4 bases between them. CDR3 sequence: CASSPRTDTQYF. The CDR3 DNA follows: TGTGCCAGCAGCCCCCGCACAGATACGCAGTATTTT.

The chain employs TRBV18 and TRBJ2-5; a weak D match, TRBD1 (5 bases). Germline CDR1 KGHSH, CDR2 LQKENI. V was trimmed by 3 bases and J by 2 bases, leaving 16 bases between them. The CDR3 has 16 residues. The CDR3 nucleotides are TGTGCCAGCTCACCCCCTCGGACAATTTCGCAAGAGACCCAGTACTTC. It yields the protein CASSPPRTISQETQYF.

The rearrangement links TRBV7-3 to TRBJ2-7, with D tentatively TRBD1 or TRBD2 (6 bases each). Germline CDR1 is SGHTA and CDR2 is FQGTGA. V gave up 1 base and J gave up 2 bases, with 12 bases separating them. The CDR3 is 15 residues long. CDR3 in amino acids: CASSLSPGAPYEQYF. The DNA for the CDR3 is TGTGCCAGCAGCTTAAGCCCGGGGGCCCCCTACGAGCAGTACTTC.

The gene calls are TRBV11-2 and TRBJ2-3; possible D gene TRBD1, 6 bases. The CDR3 length is 13 residues. Trimming removed 7 bases from V and 3 bases from J, with 11 bases in between. Germline loops: CDR1 SGHAT, CDR2 FQNNGV. In DNA, the CDR3 is TGTGCCAGCACCACAGGGTCTACAGATACGCAGTATTTT. It yields the protein CASTTGSTDTQYF.

This chain uses TRBV11-2 with TRBJ1-5, with D hard to call. Germline loops: CDR1 SGHAT, CDR2 FQNNGV. The CDR3 is made up of 12 amino acids. V lost 3 bases and J 6 bases, leaving 6 bases between the germline ends. The CDR3 coding sequence is TGTGCCAGCAGCTTCTTTGGTCAGCCCCAGCATTTT. Its translation: CASSFFGQPQHF.

The V and J genes are TRBV2 and TRBJ1-5; the D is unclear. The germline gives CDR1 SNHLY, CDR2 FYNNEI. V was trimmed by 4 bases and J by 3 bases, leaving 10 bases between them. The CDR3 length is 14 residues. The CDR3 DNA is TGTGCCAGCAGTGGGCCTACAGACAATCAGCCCCAGCATTTT. Encoded protein: CASSGPTDNQPQHF.

The genes are TRBV10-3 and TRBJ2-7; D is perhaps TRBD1 (6 bases). CDR3 length: 13 residues. The germline gives CDR1 ENHRY, CDR2 SYGVKD. Trimming left V 10 bases short and J 2 bases short, with 15 bases between. CDR3 loop: CASSQGIAYEQYF. In DNA form, the CDR3 reads TGTGCCAGTAGTCAGGGGATAGCCTACGAGCAGTACTTC.